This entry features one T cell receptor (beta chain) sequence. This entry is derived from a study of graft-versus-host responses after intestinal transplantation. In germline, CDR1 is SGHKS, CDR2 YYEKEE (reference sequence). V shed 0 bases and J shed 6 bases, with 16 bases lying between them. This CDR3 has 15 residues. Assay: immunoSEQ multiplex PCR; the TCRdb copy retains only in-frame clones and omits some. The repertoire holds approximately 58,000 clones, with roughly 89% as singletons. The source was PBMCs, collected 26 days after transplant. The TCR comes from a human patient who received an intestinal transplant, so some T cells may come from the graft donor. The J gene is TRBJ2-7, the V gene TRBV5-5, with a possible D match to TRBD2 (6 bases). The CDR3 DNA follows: TGTGCCAGCAGCTTGGCCATAGAATCTAGCGCCGAGCAGTACTTC. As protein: CASSLAIESSAEQYF.